This entry lists 3 T cell receptor beta chains sequenced from one sample in a study of T cell responses to AZD1222 COVID-19 vaccine. The protocol was immunoSEQ multiplex PCR, while the TCRdb copy is restricted to in-frame clones and leaves out a portion. The sample consists of fewer than 250,000 clones, almost 95% of them appearing once. The specimen comprised peripheral blood, sampled on day 0 of AZD1222 vaccination. These receptors originate from an adult in good health.

In its sample, this clone was seen a few times. V and J are TRBV7-9 and TRBJ1-2, with TRBD1 identical over 7 bases. The germline V gene encodes CDR1 SEHNR and CDR2 FQNEAQ (reference sequence). Unmatched junction bases numbered 15, after V lost 5 bases and J lost 3 bases. The CDR3 covers 17 residues. The CDR3 region is CASSEKRGRQGDYGYTF. CDR3 sequence (DNA): TGTGCCAGCAGCGAAAAGAGGGGGCGGCAGGGTGACTATGGCTACACCTTC.

The CDR3 DNA is TGTGCCAGCAGCCCGATGTGGGGGGTCAATCAGCCCCAGCATTTT. Protein sequence: CASSPMWGVNQPQHF. V and J are TRBV7-2 and TRBJ1-5, with D possibly TRBD1 on 5 matching bases. Germline V lookup: CDR1 SGHTA, CDR2 FQGNSA. Trimming left V 5 bases short and J 3 bases short, with 14 bases between. CDR3 length: 15 amino acids. The full variable domain, its missing parts supplied by reference TRBV7-2 and TRBJ1-5, is GAGVSQSPSNKVTEKGKDVELRCDPISGHTALYWYRQSLGQGLEFLIYFQGNSAPDKSGLPSDRFSAERTGGSVSTLTIQRTQQEDSAVYLCASSPMWGVNQPQHFGDGTRLSIL.

The chain carries TRBV5-1 and TRBJ2-7; D is unresolved. Trimming took 5 bases from V and 0 from J, leaving 12 bases between them. CDR3 length equals 14 residues. The V gene's germline CDR1 is SGHRS and CDR2 YFSETQ. In DNA, the CDR3 is TGCGCCAGCAGGCTGTCGGGCAACTCCTACGAGCAGTACTTC. Amino acids: CASRLSGNSYEQYF. The full variable domain, rest sourced from reference TRBV5-1 and TRBJ2-7, is KAGVTQTPRYLIKTRGQQVTLSCSPISGHRSVSWYQQTPGQGLQFLFEYFSETQRNKGNFPGRFSGRQFSNSRSEMNVSTLELGDSALYLCASRLSGNSYEQYFGPGTRLTVT.